Listed here are 3 T cell receptor beta chains from one sample, sequenced in a study of monozygotic twins with inflammatory bowel disease. TCRdb reprocessed the 5' RACE reads, with one entry per CDR3 protein and no DNA. This specimen shows about 160,000 distinct CDR3 sequences; the ten leading clones hold approximately 3%. Sample: blood. The source of these receptors is a human donor with ulcerative colitis or Crohn's disease, or a healthy co-twin of an affected twin (not recorded which).

This sequence joins TRBV9 and TRBJ2-7; TCRdb's D call of TRBD1 is untestable without DNA. This CDR3 is 16 amino acids long. Germline V CDR1 and CDR2: SGDLS, YYNGEE. CDR3: CASSVAPTGVGYEQYF.

The CDR3 spells CSAQGLAGRAVTQYF. J is TRBJ2-5 and V is TRBV20-1; TCRdb's assignment of TRBD2 cannot be checked, as there is no DNA. The CDR3 length is 15 residues. From germline, CDR1 is DFQATT and CDR2 SNEGSKA (reference sequence).

CDR3 sequence reads: CASSQDANRGRDEKLFF. The chain links TRBV4-3 to TRBJ1-4; the D gene TCRdb calls, TRBD1, cannot be checked with no DNA. The CDR3 extends over 17 amino acids. Germline V gives CDR1 LGHNA, CDR2 YSLEER.